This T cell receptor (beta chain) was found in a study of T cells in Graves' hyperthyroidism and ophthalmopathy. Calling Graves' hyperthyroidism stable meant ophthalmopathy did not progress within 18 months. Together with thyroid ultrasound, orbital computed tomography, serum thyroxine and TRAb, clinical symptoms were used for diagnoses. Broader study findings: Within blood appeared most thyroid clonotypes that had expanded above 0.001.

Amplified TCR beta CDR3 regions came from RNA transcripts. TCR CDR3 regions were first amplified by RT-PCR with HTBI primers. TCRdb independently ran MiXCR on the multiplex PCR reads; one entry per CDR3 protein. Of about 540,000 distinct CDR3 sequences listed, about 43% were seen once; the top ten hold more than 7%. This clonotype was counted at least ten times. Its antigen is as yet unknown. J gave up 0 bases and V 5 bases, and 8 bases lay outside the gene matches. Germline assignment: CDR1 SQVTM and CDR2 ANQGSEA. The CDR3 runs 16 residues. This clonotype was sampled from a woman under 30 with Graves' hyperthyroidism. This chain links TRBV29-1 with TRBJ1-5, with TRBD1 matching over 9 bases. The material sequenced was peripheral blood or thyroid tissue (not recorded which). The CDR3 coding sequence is TGCAGCGTTAAGACAGGGGGAGTGGGTAGCAATCAGCCCCAGCATTTT. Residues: CSVKTGGVGSNQPQHF.